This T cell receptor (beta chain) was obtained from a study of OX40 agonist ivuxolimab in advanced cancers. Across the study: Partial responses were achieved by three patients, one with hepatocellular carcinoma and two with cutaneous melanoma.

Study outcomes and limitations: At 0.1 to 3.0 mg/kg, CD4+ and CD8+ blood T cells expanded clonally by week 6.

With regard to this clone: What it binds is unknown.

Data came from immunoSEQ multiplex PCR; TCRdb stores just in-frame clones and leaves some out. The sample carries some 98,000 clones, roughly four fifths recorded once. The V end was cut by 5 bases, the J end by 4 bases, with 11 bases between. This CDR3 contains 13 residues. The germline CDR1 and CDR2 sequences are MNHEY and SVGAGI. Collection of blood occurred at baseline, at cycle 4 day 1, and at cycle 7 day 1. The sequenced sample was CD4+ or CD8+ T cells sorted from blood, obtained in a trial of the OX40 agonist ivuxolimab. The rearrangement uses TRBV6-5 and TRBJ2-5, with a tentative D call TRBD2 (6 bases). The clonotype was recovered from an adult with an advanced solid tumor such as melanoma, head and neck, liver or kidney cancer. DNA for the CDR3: TGTGCCAGCAGTCGGGCGGAGGGAGAGACCCAGTACTTC. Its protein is CASSRAEGETQYF.